This TCR beta chain was profiled in a study of shared clonotypes between healthy human individuals (dated by TCRdb to the early 2020s). Study-level background: The cohort comprised two women and a few men aged 18 to 49 years. To estimate repertoire size and how much clonotypes are shared between individuals, the study performed deep sequencing of blood TCR repertoires from a handful of healthy adults. Per donor, leukapheresis produced somewhere between about 0.8 and 9 billion PBMCs. Libraries were prepared and TCR repertoires were sequenced by different laboratories using diverse techniques, in order to increase sequencing depth and limit assay-specific biases. Study-wide conclusions, independent of this receptor: Sampling was limited to blood, and TCR repertoires in tissue likely differ from TCR repertoires in blood. The small number of donors limited the genetic and exposure-history diversity represented. Pairwise subsampling indicated that sequencing depth was expected to affect the degree of clonotype sharing among donors.

Donors were healthy HIV-negative adults with no recently reported acute infections or vaccinations. Only Caucasian adults living in Nashville, Tennessee, USA were represented among the donors. For unsorted samples, 100 million or so PBMCs were counted, and genomic DNA was extracted using the QIAamp DNA Blood Mini kit. After blood collection by leukapheresis, PBMCs were isolated using Ficoll-Histopaque density gradient centrifugation and then cryopreserved in the vapor phase of liquid nitrogen. A few counts support this clone. What this receptor recognizes is not known. No base quality values were provided; no much bigger clone lies one nucleotide off. Using the deep immunoSEQ assay, multiplex PCR amplified TCR CDR3 regions from genomic DNA. Extracted genomic DNA from each cell subset was spread evenly across all wells of several immunoSEQ 96-well plates, with each plate serving as a replicate. Each replicate PCR for unsorted PBMC received roughly 300 ng genomic DNA, equal to approximately 30,000 T cell genomes. Genomic DNA from unsorted PBMC was sequenced over ten immunoSEQ deep assay plates. The purified libraries were quantified using a Qubit 3.0 fluorometer, sized with a Bioanalyzer 2100, and then quantified again using the KAPA Library Quantification kit. A separate single-read 150-cycle Illumina NextSeq 550 flow cell was used to sequence each immunoSEQ 96-well plate. The paper's data handling went like this. Because the immunoSEQ output held only junctional sequences and lacked quality scores, the filtering could not match the filtering applied to full-length reads. To assign V/J genes and CDR3, sequences were annotated using PyIR, a Python wrapper for IgBLAST v1.9, with IMGT germline references. Reads were filtered out if the reads had weak V/J assignments (E-value above 1e-6), no CDR3, stop codons, out-of-frame junctions, or ambiguous translated residues. V3J clonotypes were defined as sequences sharing an identical inferred V gene, J gene, and CDR3 amino acid sequence. To compute the percentage overlap between repertoires, the number of shared unique clonotypes was divided by the size of the smaller repertoire. Richness of each repertoire was evaluated using RTK rarefaction, the Chao1 estimator, and Recon v2.1 estimates of unobserved clonotypes. TCRdb re-hosts the immuneACCESS table, in-frame sequences only. Its copies lack some clones; in the studies checked, an unresolved V gene accounts for under half of them, and the cause for the rest is not known. D and trimming were read from the DNA, whereas the V and J calls and clone size are those reported in that table. The sample table shows approximately 510,000 clones, and 79% are seen once. Together, the top ten hold 10% to 15% of the sample.

V gives up 3 bases and J gives up 3 bases, and the segment between their germline ends measures 5 bases. In the germline V gene (reference sequence), CDR1 corresponds to DFQATT and CDR2 to SNEGSKA. From the cysteine up to the phenylalanine, the CDR3 has a length of 11 residues. The kept DNA is CDR3 alone, 33 bases in frame from the first base. Material: PBMCs. The rearrangement joined TRBV20-1 to TRBJ1-2; a confident D gene designation cannot be given. The TCR sequence derives from a woman in her thirties or forties in good health. Some clones in this sample may be carry-over from other donors' samples. CDR3 reads: CSASTDYGYTF. The nucleotide sequence is given as TGCAGTGCTAGTACAGACTATGGCTACACCTTC.